Presented here are 12 T cell receptor beta chains from one specimen sequenced in a study of identical twins. MiXCR, run by TCRdb on the 5' RACE reads, gives a single entry per CDR3 protein. The table records over 550,000 distinct CDR3 sequences, under 8.5% of them present only once. These same data were also listed under a study on yellow fever vaccine responses in identical twins.

What was sequenced was PBMCs. The receptors originated from a woman aged 18-29 years in good health.

This clonotype was counted a few times. The chain recombines TRBV10-3 with TRBJ1-6, with D uncertain. Per the germline V gene, CDR1 is ENHRY and CDR2 is SYGVKD. V lost 8 bases and J lost 9, with 14 bases in between. The CDR3 loop spans 13 amino acids. CDR3 sequence reads: CAIGSSPFSPLHF. DNA of the CDR3: TGTGCCATCGGGTCATCACCGTTTTCACCCCTCCACTTT.

The rearrangement uses TRBV11-2 and TRBJ2-3, with D tentatively TRBD1 (6 bases). V was pared by 5 bases and J by 5 bases, with 20 bases between. The CDR3 extends over 16 amino acids. CDR1 is SGHAT and CDR2 is FQNNGV in the germline V gene. For the CDR3, the DNA is TGTGCCAGCAGCCTCTCTGGGCAGGGGCTAGGAGATACGCAGTATTTT. This sequence encodes CASSLSGQGLGDTQYF.

The rearrangement links TRBV7-3 to TRBJ2-2, with 13 bases that match TRBD2. V lost 5 bases, J lost 5 bases, and 8 bases stayed unmatched. CDR3 length equals 17 residues. Germline CDR1 SGHTA, CDR2 FQGTGA. The DNA of the CDR3 is TGTGCCAGCAGCCCAGGACTAGCGGGAGAGGGAACCGGGGAGCTGTTTTTT. This gives the protein CASSPGLAGEGTGELFF.

The chain recombines TRBV28 with TRBJ2-7; no reliable D call. The V and J ends lost 6 bases and 3 bases respectively, with 24 bases between them. The CDR3 extends over 17 amino acids. Germline V gene sequence: CDR1 MDHEN, CDR2 SYDVKM. The CDR3: CASSAGLWKGEIYEQYV. As DNA, the CDR3 is TGTGCCAGCAGCGCCGGTCTTTGGAAGGGCGAAATCTACGAGCAGTACGTC.

This clonotype came up many times. The chain joins TRBV29-1 to TRBJ1-1; 8 bases match TRBD1. Germline trimming cut 4 bases from V and 1 base from J; bases unmatched to any gene: 5. CDR1 SQVTM and CDR2 ANQGSEA come from the germline V gene. This CDR3 comprises 14 residues. The CDR3 DNA follows: TGCAGCGTTGGGAGCAGGGGGCAGAACACTGAAGCTTTCTTT. Its protein product is CSVGSRGQNTEAFF.

The sample holds a few counts of this clonotype. The chain carries TRBV12-3 or TRBV12-4 and TRBJ1-2; TRBD1 is a possible D gene (6 bases). V dropped 5 bases and J dropped 8 bases, with 15 bases sitting between them. The CDR3 loop spans 13 amino acids. The CDR3 DNA is TGTGCCAGCAGTCCTACCCCGGGGGGCGGCTACACCTTC. Amino acid sequence: CASSPTPGGGYTF.

The chain is built from TRBV29-1 and TRBJ2-1; 10 nucleotides align to TRBD2. Per germline, CDR1 SQVTM and CDR2 ANQGSEA. The CDR3 runs 15 residues. The V gene end was trimmed by 6 bases and the J gene end by 1 base; junction bases not matched to a gene: 6. The CDR3 DNA reads TGCAGCGTGCTACCGGGACTAGCGTCCTACAATGAGCAGTTCTTC. This sequence encodes CSVLPGLASYNEQFF.

The table lists this clonotype with a few counts. The chain combines TRBV3-1 with TRBJ2-1; D is perhaps TRBD2 (6 bases). V was trimmed by 6 bases and J by 3 bases, leaving 21 bases between them. The CDR3 consists of 17 residues. From germline, CDR1 is LGHDT and CDR2 YNNKEL (reference sequence). CDR3 in amino acids: CASSPRSGTGVYNEQFF. DNA for the CDR3: TGTGCCAGCAGTCCCAGATCCGGGACGGGGGTCTACAATGAGCAGTTCTTC.

This clonotype was seen at least ten times. V gene TRBV5-1 combines with J gene TRBJ2-2; no definite D call. Germline loops: CDR1 SGHRS, CDR2 YFSETQ. Trimming removed 2 bases at V and 0 bases at J, with 8 bases between. The length of the CDR3 is 15 residues. The CDR3 DNA sequence: TGCGCCAGCAGCTTAGAGCAGGCGAACACCGGGGAGCTGTTTTTT. It is translated as CASSLEQANTGELFF.

Ten or more counts support this clonotype. The germline gene is not matched at one end of the junction; a read error may be the cause. This rearrangement joins TRBV5-1 to TRBJ2-5; 14 positions match TRBD2. Germline CDR1 SGHRS, CDR2 YFSETQ. This CDR3 has 16 amino acids. The CDR3 sequence is CASSPGLAGAQETQYF. CDR3 nucleotide sequence: TGTGCCAGCAGCCCGGGACTAGCGGGAGCCCAAGAGACCCAGTACTTC.

This clonotype was detected many times. The genes are TRBV5-5 and TRBJ2-5; D is unresolved. CDR3 length equals 13 residues. Germline CDR1 reads SGHKS; CDR2 reads YYEKEE (reference sequence). With 0 bases removed from V and 4 bases from J, the gap between germline ends came to 7 bases. The CDR3 region has the DNA TGTGCCAGCAGCTTGGATCCCCGAGAGACCCAGTACTTC. This sequence encodes CASSLDPRETQYF.

The chain combines TRBV19 with TRBJ2-5, with D uncertain. V was clipped by 3 bases and J by 5 bases, with 10 bases between them. CDR1 LNHDA and CDR2 SQIVND come from the germline V gene (reference sequence). The CDR3 is made up of 13 amino acids. The CDR3 DNA is TGTGCCAGTAGTATTCGCGTACGGGAGACCCAGTACTTC. This encodes CASSIRVRETQYF. Drawing the rest from reference TRBV19 and TRBJ2-5, the complete variable domain is DGGITQSPKYLFRKEGQNVTLSCEQNLNHDAMYWYRQDPGQGLRLIYYSQIVNDFQKGDIAEGYSVSREKKESFPLTVTSAQKNPTAFYLCASSIRVRETQYFGPGTRLLVL.